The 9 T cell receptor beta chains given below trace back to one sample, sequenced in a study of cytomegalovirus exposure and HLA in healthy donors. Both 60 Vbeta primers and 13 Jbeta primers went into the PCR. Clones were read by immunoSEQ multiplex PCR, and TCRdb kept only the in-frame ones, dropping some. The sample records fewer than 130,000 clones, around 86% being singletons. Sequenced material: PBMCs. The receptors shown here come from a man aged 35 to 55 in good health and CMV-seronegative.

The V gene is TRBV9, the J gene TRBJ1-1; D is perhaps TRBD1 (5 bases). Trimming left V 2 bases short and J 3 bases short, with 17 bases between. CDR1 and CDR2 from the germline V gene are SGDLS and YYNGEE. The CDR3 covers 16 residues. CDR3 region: CASSVAGGNLYTEAFF. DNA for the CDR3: TGTGCCAGCAGCGTTGCCGGGGGTAACCTCTACACTGAAGCTTTCTTT.

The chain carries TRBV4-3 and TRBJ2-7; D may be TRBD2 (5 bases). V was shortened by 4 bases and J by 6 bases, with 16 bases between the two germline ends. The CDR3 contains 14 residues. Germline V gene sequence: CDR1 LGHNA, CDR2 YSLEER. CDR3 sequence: CASSPGLGPREQYF. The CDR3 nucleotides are TGCGCCAGCAGCCCAGGACTCGGTCCTCGCGAGCAGTACTTC.

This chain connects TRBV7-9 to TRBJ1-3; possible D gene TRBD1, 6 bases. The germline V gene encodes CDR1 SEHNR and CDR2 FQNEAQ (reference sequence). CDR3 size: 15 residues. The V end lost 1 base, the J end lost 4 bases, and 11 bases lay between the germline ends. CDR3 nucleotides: TGTGCCAGCAGCTTAGGGGACACTAAAGGAAACACCATATATTTT. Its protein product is CASSLGDTKGNTIYF.

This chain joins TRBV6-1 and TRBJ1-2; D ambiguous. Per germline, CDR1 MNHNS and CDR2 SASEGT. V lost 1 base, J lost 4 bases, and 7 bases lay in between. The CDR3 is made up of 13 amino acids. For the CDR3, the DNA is TGTGCCAGCAGTGAAGGGCGGAGCTATGGCTACACCTTC. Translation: CASSEGRSYGYTF.

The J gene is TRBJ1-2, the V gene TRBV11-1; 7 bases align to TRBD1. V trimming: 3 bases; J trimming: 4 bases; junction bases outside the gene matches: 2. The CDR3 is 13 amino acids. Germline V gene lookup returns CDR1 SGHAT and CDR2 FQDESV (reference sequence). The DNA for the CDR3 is TGTGCCAGCAGCTTGGACAGGCCCTATGGCTACACCTTC. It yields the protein CASSLDRPYGYTF. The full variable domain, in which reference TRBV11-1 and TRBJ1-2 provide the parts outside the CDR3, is EAEVAQSPRYKITEKSQAVAFWCDPISGHATLYWYRQILGQGPELLVQFQDESVVDDSQLPKDRFSAERLKGVDSTLKIQPAELGDSAMYLCASSLDRPYGYTFGSGTRLTVV.

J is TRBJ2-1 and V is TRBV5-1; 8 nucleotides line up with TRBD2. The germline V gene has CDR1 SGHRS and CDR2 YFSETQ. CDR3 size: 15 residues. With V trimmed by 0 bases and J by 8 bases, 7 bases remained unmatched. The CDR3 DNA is TGCGCCAGCAGCTTGGCCAGCGGGGGTTGGTATGAGCAGTTCTTC. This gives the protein CASSLASGGWYEQFF.

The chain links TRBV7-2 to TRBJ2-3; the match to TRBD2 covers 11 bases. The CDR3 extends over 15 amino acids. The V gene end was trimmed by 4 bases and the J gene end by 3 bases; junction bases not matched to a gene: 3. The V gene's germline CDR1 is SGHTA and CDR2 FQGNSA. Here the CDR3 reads CASSSRLAGTDTQYF. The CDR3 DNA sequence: TGTGCCAGCAGCTCCCGACTAGCGGGGACAGATACGCAGTATTTT.

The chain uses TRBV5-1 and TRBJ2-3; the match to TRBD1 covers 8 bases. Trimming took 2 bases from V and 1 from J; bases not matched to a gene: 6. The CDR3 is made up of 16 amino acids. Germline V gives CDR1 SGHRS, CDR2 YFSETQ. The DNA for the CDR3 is TGCGCCAGCAGCTTCCAACCGGGACAGGGCACAGATACGCAGTATTTT. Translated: CASSFQPGQGTDTQYF.

The DNA of the CDR3 is TGTGCCAGCAGTGAAATCCGGAGGCCAGATACGCAGTATTTT. The encoded protein is CASSEIRRPDTQYF. The gene calls are TRBV2 and TRBJ2-3; TRBD2 might be the D (5 bases). This CDR3 region has 14 residues. The V gene's germline CDR1 is SNHLY and CDR2 FYNNEI. V shed 2 bases and J shed 4 bases, with 10 bases lying between them.